These T cell receptor beta chains were read from a single sample in a study of blood T cell repertoires in COVID-19. The data were produced by immunoSEQ multiplex PCR, yet TCRdb's version contains in-frame clones alone and is incomplete. The sample consists of some 270,000 clones, around 87% of them appearing once. Sequencing was carried out using peripheral blood. The receptors shown here come from a woman aged 55-69 years with COVID-19, enrolled during active disease. The conserved cysteine and the conserved F or W are not part of the CDR3 here. D genes are given only for firm matches. Rows may omit the clone size; those that give it use once, few, many or a size class.

d_gene: TRBD2
abundance: -
v_gene: TRBV6-4
j_gene: TRBJ2-1
CDR3aa: ASSDSWRGGYNEQF

d_gene: -
abundance: -
v_gene: TRBV2
j_gene: TRBJ1-1
CDR3aa: ASSERRGGGEAF

d_gene: TRBD2
abundance: -
v_gene: TRBV3-1/TRBV3-2
j_gene: TRBJ2-1
CDR3aa: ASSPSGAAGGLNEQF

d_gene: TRBD2
abundance: -
v_gene: TRBV7-2
j_gene: TRBJ2-7
CDR3aa: ASSSSSGGAYEQY

d_gene: TRBD1
abundance: -
v_gene: TRBV30
j_gene: TRBJ1-1
CDR3aa: ACPDRGSGLGAF

d_gene: -
abundance: -
v_gene: TRBV10-3
j_gene: TRBJ1-5
CDR3aa: AISYSLNQPQH

d_gene: -
abundance: -
v_gene: TRBV4-3
j_gene: TRBJ1-2
CDR3aa: ASSRGTDYGYT

d_gene: -
abundance: -
v_gene: TRBV11-2
j_gene: TRBJ1-1
CDR3aa: ASSLPTEAF

d_gene: -
abundance: -
v_gene: TRBV9
j_gene: TRBJ1-5
CDR3aa: ASSVSYSNQPQH

d_gene: TRBD1
abundance: -
v_gene: TRBV5-6
j_gene: TRBJ1-4
CDR3aa: ASSPGQPNEKLF

d_gene: -
abundance: -
v_gene: TRBV20-1
j_gene: TRBJ1-1
CDR3aa: SASQVTVNMNTEAF

d_gene: TRBD2
abundance: -
v_gene: TRBV6-2/TRBV6-3
j_gene: TRBJ2-2
CDR3aa: ASSYLRGSTGELF

d_gene: TRBD2
abundance: -
v_gene: TRBV11-3
j_gene: TRBJ2-2
CDR3aa: ASSLGLAGDPTGELF

d_gene: -
abundance: -
v_gene: TRBV24-1
j_gene: TRBJ1-5
CDR3aa: ATSAEVGPQH

d_gene: -
abundance: -
v_gene: TRBV27
j_gene: TRBJ2-7
CDR3aa: ASSLQGSEQY

d_gene: TRBD1
abundance: -
v_gene: TRBV25-1
j_gene: TRBJ2-1
CDR3aa: ASARQGSYNEQF

d_gene: TRBD2
abundance: -
v_gene: TRBV19
j_gene: TRBJ2-1
CDR3aa: ASSVNPGLAGIEQF

d_gene: TRBD2
abundance: few
v_gene: TRBV9
j_gene: TRBJ2-5
CDR3aa: ASSVISGGPEETQY

d_gene: -
abundance: -
v_gene: TRBV7-9
j_gene: TRBJ1-1
CDR3aa: ASSLSGNTEAF

d_gene: -
abundance: -
v_gene: TRBV18
j_gene: TRBJ1-5
CDR3aa: ASSPFREPQPQH

d_gene: -
abundance: -
v_gene: TRBV12-3/TRBV12-4
j_gene: TRBJ1-2
CDR3aa: ASSRTPLYGYT

d_gene: TRBD1
abundance: -
v_gene: TRBV19
j_gene: TRBJ1-6
CDR3aa: ASSTSDRVRSPLH

d_gene: TRBD1
abundance: -
v_gene: TRBV4-1
j_gene: TRBJ2-3
CDR3aa: ASSQRTSRGDTQY

d_gene: TRBD2
abundance: -
v_gene: TRBV4-2
j_gene: TRBJ2-2
CDR3aa: ASSPEVRGGGTGELF

d_gene: TRBD1
abundance: -
v_gene: TRBV7-2
j_gene: TRBJ1-2
CDR3aa: ASIKDRGGEGYT

d_gene: -
abundance: -
v_gene: TRBV6-2/TRBV6-3
j_gene: TRBJ2-7
CDR3aa: ASRHAGPYEQY

d_gene: TRBD2
abundance: -
v_gene: TRBV5-4
j_gene: TRBJ2-1
CDR3aa: ASSLVAGGPNEQF

d_gene: -
abundance: -
v_gene: TRBV4-2
j_gene: TRBJ1-2
CDR3aa: ASSQPTRRYGYT

d_gene: -
abundance: -
v_gene: TRBV30
j_gene: TRBJ1-2
CDR3aa: AWRGANGYT

d_gene: -
abundance: once
v_gene: TRBV7-2
j_gene: TRBJ1-2
CDR3aa: ASSLQGIYGYT

d_gene: -
abundance: -
v_gene: TRBV19
j_gene: TRBJ1-5
CDR3aa: ASSARYSNQPQH

d_gene: -
abundance: -
v_gene: TRBV7-3
j_gene: TRBJ2-2
CDR3aa: ASSPGSNTGELF

d_gene: -
abundance: -
v_gene: TRBV6-5
j_gene: TRBJ1-4
CDR3aa: ASSSRLGAALF

d_gene: -
abundance: -
v_gene: TRBV19
j_gene: TRBJ2-4
CDR3aa: ASSISSREAKNIQY

d_gene: -
abundance: few
v_gene: TRBV25-1
j_gene: TRBJ2-2
CDR3aa: ASSVTGELF

d_gene: TRBD2
abundance: -
v_gene: TRBV19
j_gene: TRBJ2-1
CDR3aa: ASTSGGAEEQF

d_gene: -
abundance: -
v_gene: TRBV6-5
j_gene: TRBJ2-7
CDR3aa: ASSYSQPGHLEQY

d_gene: -
abundance: -
v_gene: TRBV6-1
j_gene: TRBJ1-4
CDR3aa: ASSEQGMNEKLF

d_gene: -
abundance: -
v_gene: TRBV6-5
j_gene: TRBJ2-1
CDR3aa: ASSYFRDNNEQF

d_gene: -
abundance: few
v_gene: TRBV18
j_gene: TRBJ1-4
CDR3aa: ASSPVAPSTNEKLF

d_gene: TRBD1
abundance: -
v_gene: TRBV5-1
j_gene: TRBJ2-3
CDR3aa: ASSEGQGILVDTQY

d_gene: -
abundance: -
v_gene: TRBV29-1
j_gene: TRBJ2-7
CDR3aa: SGGDNSYEQY

d_gene: TRBD2
abundance: -
v_gene: TRBV5-4
j_gene: TRBJ2-7
CDR3aa: ASSFTGGANEQY

d_gene: -
abundance: -
v_gene: TRBV4-1
j_gene: TRBJ1-3
CDR3aa: ASSHYRESNTIY

d_gene: -
abundance: -
v_gene: TRBV10-3
j_gene: TRBJ1-3
CDR3aa: AISGSADTIY

d_gene: TRBD2
abundance: -
v_gene: TRBV9
j_gene: TRBJ2-3
CDR3aa: ASSLRTSGAGTDTQY

d_gene: -
abundance: -
v_gene: TRBV5-1
j_gene: TRBJ1-1
CDR3aa: ASSPGTTEAF

d_gene: -
abundance: -
v_gene: TRBV4-3
j_gene: TRBJ1-3
CDR3aa: ASSQETGTSGNTIY

d_gene: TRBD2
abundance: -
v_gene: TRBV9
j_gene: TRBJ2-4
CDR3aa: ASSPRGTERGASNIQY